The T cell receptor beta chain described here comes from a study of control samples from healthy donors and cancer patients. Germline lookup yields CDR1 MNHNS and CDR2 SASEGT. The CDR3 sequence is 15 residues long. Trimming took off 3 bases at V and 3 bases at J, with 12 bases between the two ends. Here immunoSEQ multiplex PCR was the method, and the copy in TCRdb shows in-frame clones only, minus some. The table includes some 210,000 clones, approximately 91% detected once. The TCR was taken from a man aged 25-45 years in good health. The chain uses TRBV6-1 and TRBJ1-3; D unclear. Sequencing was done on a sample of blood. CDR3 residues: CASSDGGSFGNTIYF. The CDR3 nucleotides read TGTGCCAGCAGTGATGGCGGTTCTTTTGGAAACACCATATATTTT.